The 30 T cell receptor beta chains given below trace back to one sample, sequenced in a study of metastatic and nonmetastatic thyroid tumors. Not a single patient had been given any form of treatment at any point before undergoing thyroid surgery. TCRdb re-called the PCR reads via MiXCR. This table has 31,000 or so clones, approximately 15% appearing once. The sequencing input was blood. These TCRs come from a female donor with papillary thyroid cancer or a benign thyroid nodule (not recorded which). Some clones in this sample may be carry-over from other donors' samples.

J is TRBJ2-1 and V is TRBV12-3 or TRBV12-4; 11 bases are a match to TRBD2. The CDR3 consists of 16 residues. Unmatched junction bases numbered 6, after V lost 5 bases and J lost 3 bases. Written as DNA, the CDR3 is TGTGCCAGCAGTGCCGCTAGCGGGGGGTACTACAATGAGCAGTTCTTC. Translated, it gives CASSAASGGYYNEQFF.

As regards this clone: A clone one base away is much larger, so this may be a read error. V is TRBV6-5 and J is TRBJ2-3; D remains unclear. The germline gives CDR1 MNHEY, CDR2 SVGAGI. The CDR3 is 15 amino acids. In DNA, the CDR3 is TGTGCCGGCAGTTCCCTAACGGTGGGCACAGATACGCAGTATTTT. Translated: CAGSSLTVGTDTQYF.

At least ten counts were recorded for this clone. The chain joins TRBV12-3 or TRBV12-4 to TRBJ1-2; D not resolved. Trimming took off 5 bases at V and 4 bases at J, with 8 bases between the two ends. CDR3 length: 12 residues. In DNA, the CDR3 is TGTGCCAGCAGTAAAGGGTTCTATGGCTACACCTTC. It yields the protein CASSKGFYGYTF.

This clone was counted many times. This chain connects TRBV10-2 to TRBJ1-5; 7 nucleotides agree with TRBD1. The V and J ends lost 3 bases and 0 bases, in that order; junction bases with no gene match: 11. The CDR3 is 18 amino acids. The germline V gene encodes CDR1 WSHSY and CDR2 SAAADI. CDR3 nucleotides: TGCGCCAGCAGTGACAAGCGACAGGGTATTATTAGCAATCAGCCCCAGCATTTT. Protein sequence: CASSDKRQGIISNQPQHF.

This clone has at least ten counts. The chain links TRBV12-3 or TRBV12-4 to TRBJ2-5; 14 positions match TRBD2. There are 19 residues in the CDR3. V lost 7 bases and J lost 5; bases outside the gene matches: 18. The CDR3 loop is CASTTRNRLAGGLWETQYF. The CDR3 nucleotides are TGTGCCAGCACAACACGCAACAGACTAGCGGGGGGGCTTTGGGAGACCCAGTACTTC.

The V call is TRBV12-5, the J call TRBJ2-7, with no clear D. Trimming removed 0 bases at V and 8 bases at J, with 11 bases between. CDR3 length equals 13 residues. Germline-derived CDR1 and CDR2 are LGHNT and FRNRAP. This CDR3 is CASGLVPCTQQYF. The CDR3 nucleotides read TGTGCTAGTGGTTTGGTACCGTGCACGCAGCAGTACTTC.

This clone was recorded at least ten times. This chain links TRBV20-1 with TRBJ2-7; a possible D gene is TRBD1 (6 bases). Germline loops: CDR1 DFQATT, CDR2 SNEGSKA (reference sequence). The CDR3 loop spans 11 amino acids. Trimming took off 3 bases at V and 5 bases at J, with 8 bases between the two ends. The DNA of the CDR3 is TGCAGTGCTAGTCGGGACAACGAGCAGTACTTC. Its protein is CSASRDNEQYF.

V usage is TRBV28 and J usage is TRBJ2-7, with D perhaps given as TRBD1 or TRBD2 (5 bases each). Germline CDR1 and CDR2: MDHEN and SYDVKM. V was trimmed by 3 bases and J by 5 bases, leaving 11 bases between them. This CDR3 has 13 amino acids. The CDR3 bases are TGTGCCAGCAGTTTCTGGGGGAACAACGAGCAGTACTTC. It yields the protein CASSFWGNNEQYF.

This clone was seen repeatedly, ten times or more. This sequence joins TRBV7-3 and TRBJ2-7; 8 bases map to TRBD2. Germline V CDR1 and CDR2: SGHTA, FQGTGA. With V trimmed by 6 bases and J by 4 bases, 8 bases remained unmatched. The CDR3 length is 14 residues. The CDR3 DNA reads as TGTGCCAGCAGTCCTTCGGGGGGGGCTTACGAGCAGTACTTC. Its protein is CASSPSGGAYEQYF.

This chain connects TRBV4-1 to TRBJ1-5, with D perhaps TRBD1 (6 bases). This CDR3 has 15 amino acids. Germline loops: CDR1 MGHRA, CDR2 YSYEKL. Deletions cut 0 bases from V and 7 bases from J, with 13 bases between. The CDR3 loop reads CASSQDPQGRQPQHF. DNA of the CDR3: TGCGCCAGCAGCCAAGATCCACAGGGACGGCAGCCCCAGCATTTT.

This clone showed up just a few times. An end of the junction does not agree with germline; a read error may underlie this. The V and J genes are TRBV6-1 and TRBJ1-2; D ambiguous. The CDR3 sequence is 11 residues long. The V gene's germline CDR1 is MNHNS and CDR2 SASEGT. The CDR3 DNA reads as TGTGCCAGCAACAGCGAGGACGCCAAATACTTC. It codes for CASNSEDAKYF.

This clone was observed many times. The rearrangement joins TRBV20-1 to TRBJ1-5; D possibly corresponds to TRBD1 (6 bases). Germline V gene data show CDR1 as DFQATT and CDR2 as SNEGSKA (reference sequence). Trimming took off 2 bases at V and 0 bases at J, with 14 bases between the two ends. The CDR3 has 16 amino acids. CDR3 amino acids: CSARRGQKNSNQPQHF. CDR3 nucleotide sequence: TGCAGTGCTAGACGAGGACAGAAAAATAGCAATCAGCCCCAGCATTTT.

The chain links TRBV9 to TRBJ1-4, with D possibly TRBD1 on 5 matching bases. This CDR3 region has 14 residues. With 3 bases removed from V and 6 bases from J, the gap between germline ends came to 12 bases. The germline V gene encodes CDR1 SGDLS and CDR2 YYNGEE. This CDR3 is CASSDGAPDEKLFF. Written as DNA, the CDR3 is TGTGCCAGCAGCGACGGGGCTCCAGATGAAAAACTGTTTTTT. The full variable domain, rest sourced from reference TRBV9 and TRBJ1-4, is DSGVTQTPKHLITATGQRVTLRCSPRSGDLSVYWYQQSLDQGLQFLIQYYNGEERAKGNILERFSAQQFPDLHSELNLSSLELGDSALYFCASSDGAPDEKLFFGSGTQLSVL.

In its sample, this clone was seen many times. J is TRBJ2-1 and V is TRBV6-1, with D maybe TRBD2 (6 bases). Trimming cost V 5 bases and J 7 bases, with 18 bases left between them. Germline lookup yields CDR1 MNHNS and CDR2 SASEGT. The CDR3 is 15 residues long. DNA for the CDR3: TGTGCCAGCAGTTCCGGGGGACGGAAACGGAATGAGCAGTTCTTC. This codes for CASSSGGRKRNEQFF.

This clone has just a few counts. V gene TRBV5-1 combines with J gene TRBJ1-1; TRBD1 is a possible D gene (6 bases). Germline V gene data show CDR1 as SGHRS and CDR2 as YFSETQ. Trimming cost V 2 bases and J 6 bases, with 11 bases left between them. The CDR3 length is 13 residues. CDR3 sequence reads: CASSLRDISEAFF. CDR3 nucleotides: TGCGCCAGCAGCTTAAGGGACATTTCTGAAGCTTTCTTT.

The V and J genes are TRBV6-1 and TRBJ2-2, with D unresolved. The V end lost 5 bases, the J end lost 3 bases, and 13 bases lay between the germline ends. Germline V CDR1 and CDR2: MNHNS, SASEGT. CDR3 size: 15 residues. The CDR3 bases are TGTGCCAGCAGTCGACGGTACATCTACACCGGGGAGCTGTTTTTT. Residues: CASSRRYIYTGELFF.

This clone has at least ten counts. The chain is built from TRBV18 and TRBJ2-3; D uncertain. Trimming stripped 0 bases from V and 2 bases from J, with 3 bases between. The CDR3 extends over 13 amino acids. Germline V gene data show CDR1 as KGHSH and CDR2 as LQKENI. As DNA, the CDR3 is TGTGCCAGCTCACCACCAAACACAGATACGCAGTATTTT. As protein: CASSPPNTDTQYF.

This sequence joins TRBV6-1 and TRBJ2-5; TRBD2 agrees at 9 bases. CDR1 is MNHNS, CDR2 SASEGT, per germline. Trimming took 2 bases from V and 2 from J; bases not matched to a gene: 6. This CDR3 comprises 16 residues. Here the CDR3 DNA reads TGTGCCAGCAGTGAAACGTTGCTAGCGGGACAAGAGACCCAGTACTTC. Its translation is CASSETLLAGQETQYF.

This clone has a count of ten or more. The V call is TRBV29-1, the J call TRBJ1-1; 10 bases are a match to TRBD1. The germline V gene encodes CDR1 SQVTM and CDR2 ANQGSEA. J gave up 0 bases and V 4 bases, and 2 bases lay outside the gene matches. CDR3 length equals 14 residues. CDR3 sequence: CSVGQGALNTEAFF. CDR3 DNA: TGCAGCGTTGGACAGGGGGCCTTGAACACTGAAGCTTTCTTT.

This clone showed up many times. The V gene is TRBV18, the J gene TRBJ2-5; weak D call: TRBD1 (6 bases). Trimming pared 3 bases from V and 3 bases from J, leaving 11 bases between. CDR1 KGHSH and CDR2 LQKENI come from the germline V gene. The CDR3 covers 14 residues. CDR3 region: CASSPSRTEETQYF. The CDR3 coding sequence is TGTGCCAGCTCACCTTCGCGGACAGAAGAGACCCAGTACTTC.

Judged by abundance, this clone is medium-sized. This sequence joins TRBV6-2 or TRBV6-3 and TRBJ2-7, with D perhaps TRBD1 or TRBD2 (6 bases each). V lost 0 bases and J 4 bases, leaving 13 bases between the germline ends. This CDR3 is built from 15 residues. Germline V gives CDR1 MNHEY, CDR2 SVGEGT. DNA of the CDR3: TGTGCCAGCAGTTACTCGGAGGGGGGAGCGTACGAGCAGTACTTC. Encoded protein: CASSYSEGGAYEQYF.

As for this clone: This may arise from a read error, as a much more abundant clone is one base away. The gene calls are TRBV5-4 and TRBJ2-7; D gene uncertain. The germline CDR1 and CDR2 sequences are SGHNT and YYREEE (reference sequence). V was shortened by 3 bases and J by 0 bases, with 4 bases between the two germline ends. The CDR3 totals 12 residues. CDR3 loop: CASSSISYEQYF. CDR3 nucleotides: TGTGCCAGCAGCTCAATCTCCTACGAGCAGTACTTC.

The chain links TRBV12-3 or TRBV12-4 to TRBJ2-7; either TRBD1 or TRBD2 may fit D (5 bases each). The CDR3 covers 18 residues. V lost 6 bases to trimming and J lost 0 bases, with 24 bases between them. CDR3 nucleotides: TGTGCCAGCAGCCGCTTCCGTGAAGGGACCAGCAGCTCCTACGAGCAGTACTTC. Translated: CASSRFREGTSSSYEQYF.

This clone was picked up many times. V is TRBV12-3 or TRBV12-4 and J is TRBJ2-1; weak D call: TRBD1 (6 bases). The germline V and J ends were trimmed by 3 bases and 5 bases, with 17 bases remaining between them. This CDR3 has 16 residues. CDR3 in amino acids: CASSFRPQGSHNEQFF. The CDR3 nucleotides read TGTGCCAGCAGTTTCAGGCCACAGGGTTCCCACAATGAGCAGTTCTTC.

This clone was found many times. CDR3 residues: CASSLTLRENEAFF. As DNA, the CDR3 is TGTGCCAGCAGCCTCACCTTAAGGGAGAATGAAGCTTTCTTT. V and J are TRBV7-9 and TRBJ1-1; D remains ambiguous. The V end was cut by 5 bases, the J end by 7 bases, with 17 bases between. Germline CDR1 is SEHNR and CDR2 is FQNEAQ (reference sequence). The length of the CDR3 is 14 residues.

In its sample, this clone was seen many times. The CDR3 DNA is TGTGCCAGCAGCCGACGGGGGGAGCAGCCCCAGCATTTT. Protein sequence: CASSRRGEQPQHF. This chain uses TRBV6-2 or TRBV6-3 with TRBJ1-5; weak D call: TRBD1 (5 bases). Between the trimmed V and J ends, which lost 6 bases and 7 bases, there was a span of 13 bases. Germline lookup yields CDR1 MNHEY and CDR2 SVGEGT. The CDR3 consists of 13 residues.

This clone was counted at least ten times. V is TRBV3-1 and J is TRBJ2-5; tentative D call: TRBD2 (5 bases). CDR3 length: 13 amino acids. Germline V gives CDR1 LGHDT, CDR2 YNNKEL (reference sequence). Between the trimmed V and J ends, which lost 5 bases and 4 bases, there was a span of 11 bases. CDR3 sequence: CASSGNRGETQYF. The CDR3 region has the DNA TGTGCCAGCAGCGGCAATCGGGGAGAGACCCAGTACTTC.

DNA for the CDR3: TGTGCCTGGAGCGCGGGACAGGGTGTCGATGAGCAGTTCTTC. Amino acid sequence: CAWSAGQGVDEQFF. The chain has TRBV30 and TRBJ2-1; TRBD1 matches at 9 bases. Germline lookup yields CDR1 GTSNPN and CDR2 SVGIG (reference sequence). This CDR3 has 14 amino acids. With V trimmed by 3 bases and J by 8 bases, 8 bases remained unmatched.

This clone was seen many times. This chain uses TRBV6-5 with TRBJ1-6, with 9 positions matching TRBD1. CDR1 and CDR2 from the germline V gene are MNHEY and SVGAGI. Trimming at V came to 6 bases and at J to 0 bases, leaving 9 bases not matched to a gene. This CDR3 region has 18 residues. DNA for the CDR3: TGTGCCAGCAGGCCCACAGGGGGCACTAGCTCCTATAATTCACCCCTCCACTTT. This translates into CASRPTGGTSSYNSPLHF.

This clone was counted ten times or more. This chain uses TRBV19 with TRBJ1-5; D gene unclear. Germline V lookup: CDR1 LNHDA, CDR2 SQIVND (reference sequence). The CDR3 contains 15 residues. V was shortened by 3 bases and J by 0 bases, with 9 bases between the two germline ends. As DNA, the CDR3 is TGTGCCAGTAGTATCCCGGGTCTTAGCAATCAGCCCCAGCATTTT. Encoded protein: CASSIPGLSNQPQHF.